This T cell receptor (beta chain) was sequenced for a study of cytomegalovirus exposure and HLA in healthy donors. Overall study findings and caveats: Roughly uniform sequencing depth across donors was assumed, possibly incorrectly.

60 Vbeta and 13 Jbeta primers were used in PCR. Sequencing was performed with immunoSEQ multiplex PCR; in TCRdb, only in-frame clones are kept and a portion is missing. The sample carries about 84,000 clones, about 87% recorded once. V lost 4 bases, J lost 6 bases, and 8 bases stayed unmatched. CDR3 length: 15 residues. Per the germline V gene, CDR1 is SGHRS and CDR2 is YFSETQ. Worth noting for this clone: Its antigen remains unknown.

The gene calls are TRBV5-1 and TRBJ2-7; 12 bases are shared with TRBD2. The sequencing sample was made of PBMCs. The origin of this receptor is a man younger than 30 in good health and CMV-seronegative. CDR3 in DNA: TGCGCCAGCAGCCAATGGACTAGCGGGACTTCCGAGCAGTACTTC. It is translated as CASSQWTSGTSEQYF.